This T cell receptor beta chain was observed in a study of blood T cell repertoires in COVID-19. Study-wide context: The United States, Italy and Spain provided the acute and convalescent COVID-19 samples.

The V and J ends lost 9 bases and 1 base respectively, with 12 bases between them. The CDR3 is 13 residues long. Germline values: CDR1 LNHDA, CDR2 SQIVND (reference sequence). Study processing details: The assay estimated nucleated cells by amplifying reference gene primers. The assay was immunoSEQ multiplex PCR, and TCRdb's table has in-frame clones only and misses some. The V and J calls and clone size come from that table; D and trimming were worked out from the DNA. The sample includes 170,000 or so clones, roughly 89% of them seen just once. Those enrolled in Seattle joined during active infection and were followed longitudinally afterward.

J is TRBJ2-5 and V is TRBV19; D is perhaps TRBD2 (7 bases). The source material was peripheral blood. The receptor comes from a woman aged 70-85 years with COVID-19, enrolled during active disease. CDR3 DNA sequence: TGTGCCAGCGGGGGGACACTCCAAGAGACCCAGTACTTC. Translating it yields CASGGTLQETQYF.